The 27 T cell receptor beta chains presented below share a single source sample, sequenced in a study of Graves' ophthalmopathy and Graves' hyperthyroidism. The TCR beta CDR3 regions underwent amplification from RNA transcripts. RT-PCR was first run with HTBI primers, then multiplex PCR in a second round. TCRdb reprocessed the multiplex PCR reads via MiXCR and lists one record per CDR3 protein. The sample shows some 400,000 distinct CDR3 sequences, roughly 18% of them seen only once. Sequenced: peripheral blood. The receptor set was obtained from a woman under 30 with Graves' ophthalmopathy.

Concerning this clonotype: A clone one base away is much larger, so this may be a read error. The gene calls are TRBV11-2 and TRBJ2-7; D tentatively fits TRBD1 or TRBD2 (6 bases each). The ends were cut back, 7 bases at V and 0 bases at J, with 25 bases in the middle. Per the germline V gene, CDR1 is SGHAT and CDR2 is FQNNGV. The CDR3 length is 18 residues. The CDR3 DNA reads TGTGCCAGCAACCAGATAGGGCGTCGGGGGCCCTCCTCCTACGAGCAGTACTTC. It codes for CASNQIGRRGPSSYEQYF.

Remarks on this clonotype: The junction differs from germline at one of its ends, possibly a read error. This chain uses TRBV12-3 or TRBV12-4 with TRBJ2-2; 8 nucleotides match TRBD1. The CDR3 runs to 14 residues. The CDR3 nucleotides are TGTGCCAACAAACGACAGGGGAGCACCGGGGGGCTGTTTTTT. Its protein product is CANKRQGSTGGLFF.

At least ten counts were recorded for this clonotype. The rearrangement uses TRBV11-2 and TRBJ2-2; D unclear. V dropped 2 bases and J dropped 2 bases, with 9 bases sitting between them. The CDR3 runs to 15 residues. CDR1 is SGHAT, CDR2 FQNNGV, per germline. The CDR3 is CASSLLPTNTGELFF. CDR3 bases: TGTGCCAGCAGCTTATTACCCACAAACACCGGGGAGCTGTTTTTT.

This clonotype was counted at least ten times. The rearrangement joins TRBV12-3 or TRBV12-4 to TRBJ1-5; D ambiguous. Trimming pared 0 bases from V and 10 bases from J, leaving 13 bases between. The CDR3 extends over 14 amino acids. The CDR3 nucleotides are TGTGCCAGCAGTTTAGCGCAGACCTCGGTTCCCCAGCATTTT. This encodes CASSLAQTSVPQHF.

This clonotype showed up many times. The V call is TRBV30, the J call TRBJ2-2; D uncertain. Germline CDR1 and CDR2: GTSNPN and SVGIG (reference sequence). The CDR3 is 13 residues long. V was pared by 5 bases and J by 0 bases, with 7 bases between. CDR3 in DNA: TGTGCCTGGGCGACTCCGAACACCGGGGAGCTGTTTTTT. The encoded protein is CAWATPNTGELFF.

This clonotype was counted ten times or more. The chain combines TRBV30 with TRBJ2-2, with TRBD2 matching 11 bases. The J segment lost 4 bases and the V segment lost 4 bases, leaving 5 bases of the junction unmatched. Germline V gene lookup returns CDR1 GTSNPN and CDR2 SVGIG (reference sequence). CDR3 length equals 15 residues. For the CDR3, the DNA is TGTGCCTGGAACAGCCTAGCGGGGGGCACCGGGGAGCTGTTTTTT. It specifies CAWNSLAGGTGELFF.

This sequence joins TRBV28 and TRBJ1-1; 11 bases agree with TRBD1. V was clipped by 6 bases and J by 1 base; unmatched bases: 4. Germline V CDR1 and CDR2: MDHEN, SYDVKM. CDR3 length equals 15 residues. CDR3 amino acids: CASRDRGQGNTEAFF. The CDR3 DNA is TGTGCCAGCAGGGACAGGGGGCAGGGGAACACTGAAGCTTTCTTT.

The chain is built from TRBV28 and TRBJ2-7; 9 nucleotides agree with TRBD2. This CDR3 spans 15 amino acids. V was pared by 4 bases and J by 3 bases, with 7 bases of the junction left unmatched. Germline loops: CDR1 MDHEN, CDR2 SYDVKM. The CDR3: CASSSKLAGVYEQYF. CDR3 in DNA: TGTGCCAGCAGTTCCAAATTAGCGGGAGTCTACGAGCAGTACTTC.

Many counts were recorded for this clonotype. This chain uses TRBV4-3 with TRBJ2-7; D is ambiguous. The CDR3 loop spans 15 amino acids. From germline, CDR1 is LGHNA and CDR2 YSLEER. Trimming cost V 1 base and J 2 bases, with 12 bases left between them. CDR3 coding DNA: TGCGCCAGCAGCCAAGCCCATGATAGGGCCTACGAGCAGTACTTC. Translating it yields CASSQAHDRAYEQYF.

J is TRBJ2-7 and V is TRBV6-5; no clear D gene. Germline assignment: CDR1 MNHEY and CDR2 SVGAGI. CDR3 length: 14 amino acids. The ends were cut back, 2 bases at V and 1 base at J, with 9 bases in the middle. The CDR3 nucleotides are TGTGCCAGCAGTTACGATGGGGTGTCCTACGAGCAGTACTTC. Translating gives CASSYDGVSYEQYF.

This clonotype was seen at least ten times. V usage is TRBV7-2 and J usage is TRBJ2-4; tentative D call: TRBD1 (5 bases). V was clipped by 5 bases and J by 4 bases, with 21 bases between them. Germline V gene data show CDR1 as SGHTA and CDR2 as FQGNSA. The CDR3 covers 17 residues. CDR3 bases: TGTGCCAGCAGCCCCGTAGTTGGGGCGACAGTAAAAAACATTCAGTACTTC. The encoded protein is CASSPVVGATVKNIQYF.

This clonotype was recorded many times. The rearrangement joins TRBV28 to TRBJ1-1; possibly TRBD1 for D (5 bases). Trimming pared 6 bases from V and 3 bases from J, leaving 8 bases between. Germline-derived CDR1 and CDR2 are MDHEN and SYDVKM. CDR3 length: 12 amino acids. CDR3 protein: CASSRQHTEAFF. DNA for the CDR3: TGTGCCAGCAGCCGACAGCACACTGAAGCTTTCTTT.

This clonotype appeared many times. The chain couples TRBV28 to TRBJ1-2, with D possibly TRBD1 on 5 matching bases. Per germline, CDR1 MDHEN and CDR2 SYDVKM. V was clipped by 5 bases and J by 0 bases, with 19 bases between them. This CDR3 comprises 17 residues. CDR3 DNA: TGTGCCAGCAGTCGGAGGGGAATGAGGGGTACTAACTATGGCTACACCTTC. Encoded protein: CASSRRGMRGTNYGYTF.

The table lists this clonotype with many counts. The CDR3 is CAIRKDRSSNTEAFF. The CDR3 DNA sequence: TGTGCCATCAGGAAGGACAGAAGTTCGAACACTGAAGCTTTCTTT. This chain links TRBV10-3 with TRBJ1-1; D may be TRBD1 (6 bases). Trimming removed 6 bases from V and 1 base from J, with 15 bases in between. The CDR3 consists of 15 residues. Germline CDR1 ENHRY, CDR2 SYGVKD.

Many counts were recorded for this clonotype. The chain recombines TRBV12-3 or TRBV12-4 with TRBJ2-7; the D is unclear. The CDR3 sequence is 12 residues long. V was pared by 6 bases and J by 4 bases, with 10 bases between. The CDR3 protein is CASSFRRYEQYF. CDR3 sequence (DNA): TGTGCCAGCAGCTTCAGACGGTACGAGCAGTACTTC.

V gene TRBV6-5 combines with J gene TRBJ1-2; D perhaps matches TRBD1 (5 bases). There are 13 residues in the CDR3. The V and J ends lost 2 bases and 6 bases respectively, with 10 bases between them. The germline gives CDR1 MNHEY, CDR2 SVGAGI. CDR3 nucleotide sequence: TGTGCCAGCAGTTACGAGGGGCGGAATGGCTACACCTTC. This sequence encodes CASSYEGRNGYTF.

This clonotype was observed at least ten times. This chain uses TRBV27 with TRBJ1-1; D is ambiguous. The CDR3 spans 17 residues. Germline V CDR1 and CDR2: MNHEY, SMNVEV (reference sequence). Trimming shortened V by 7 bases and J by 3 bases, and 24 bases separated the two germline ends. The CDR3 sequence: CASIKNRARPWDTEAFF. In nucleotides, the CDR3 is TGTGCCAGCATTAAGAACCGGGCCCGACCCTGGGACACTGAAGCTTTCTTT.

Many counts were recorded for this clonotype. The chain combines TRBV15 with TRBJ2-7; 8 nucleotides align to TRBD2. Unmatched junction bases numbered 8, after V lost 1 base and J lost 0 bases. The CDR3 runs 17 residues. CDR1 is LNHNV, CDR2 YYDKDF, per germline (reference sequence). The CDR3 protein is CATSRVSGGSSSYEQYF. The CDR3 nucleotides are TGTGCCACCAGCAGAGTCTCGGGGGGGTCAAGCTCCTACGAGCAGTACTTC.

This clonotype was seen at least ten times. The chain joins TRBV6-5 to TRBJ1-3; D gene unclear. Trimming stripped 0 bases from V and 0 bases from J, with 12 bases between. CDR3 size: 17 residues. Per germline, CDR1 MNHEY and CDR2 SVGAGI. In nucleotides, the CDR3 is TGTGCCAGCAGTTACTCATCGCAGGTTACCTCTGGAAACACCATATATTTT. It is translated as CASSYSSQVTSGNTIYF.

This clonotype was detected many times. The chain links TRBV28 to TRBJ2-2; a weak D match, TRBD2 (5 bases). The germline V gene encodes CDR1 MDHEN and CDR2 SYDVKM. Deletions cut 1 base from V and 2 bases from J, with 17 bases between. The CDR3 covers 18 residues. CDR3 region: CASSLFFSKRGNTGELFF. In nucleotides, the CDR3 is TGTGCCAGCAGTTTATTTTTCTCGAAACGGGGTAACACCGGGGAGCTGTTTTTT.

The sample holds many counts of this clonotype. This rearrangement joins TRBV6-2 or TRBV6-3 to TRBJ2-5; D remains ambiguous. This CDR3 contains 11 residues. V was trimmed by 7 bases and J by 0 bases, leaving 3 bases between them. From germline, CDR1 is MNHEY and CDR2 SVGEGT. The CDR3 DNA reads as TGTGCCAGCACCTACCAAGAGACCCAGTACTTC. Amino acids: CASTYQETQYF.

This clonotype was observed many times. V gene TRBV27 combines with J gene TRBJ2-5, with 10 bases matching TRBD1. Trimming at V came to 5 bases and at J to 6 bases, leaving 9 bases not matched to a gene. Germline assignment: CDR1 MNHEY and CDR2 SMNVEV (reference sequence). The CDR3 is 15 residues long. CDR3: CASSVWTGGSKTQYF. The CDR3 DNA is TGTGCCAGCAGTGTATGGACAGGGGGATCCAAGACCCAGTACTTC.

This clonotype was counted a single time. This chain connects TRBV12-3 or TRBV12-4 to TRBJ1-1; D is perhaps TRBD1 (6 bases). Trimming pared 6 bases from V and 0 bases from J, leaving 17 bases between. The CDR3 contains 16 residues. The CDR3 here is CASRGSRGDLNTEAFF. CDR3 DNA: TGTGCCAGCAGGGGATCAAGGGGGGATTTGAACACTGAAGCTTTCTTT.

The sample holds many counts of this clonotype. The V call is TRBV28, the J call TRBJ1-1; D is uncertain. The germline gives CDR1 MDHEN, CDR2 SYDVKM. The CDR3 totals 15 residues. V lost 6 bases and J lost 2, with 16 bases in between. Here the CDR3 DNA reads TGTGCCAGCAGACATAAAGACGCTGTAAACACTGAAGCTTTCTTT. Amino acids: CASRHKDAVNTEAFF.

This clonotype was seen ten or more times. The CDR3 bases are TGTGCCAGCACCACCCCGGGACAGGGGGCGCATTCACCCCTCCACTTT. This codes for CASTTPGQGAHSPLHF. The rearrangement links TRBV6-2 or TRBV6-3 to TRBJ1-6; 12 bases are shared with TRBD1. The germline V gene encodes CDR1 MNHEY and CDR2 SVGEGT. This CDR3 spans 16 amino acids. V was pared by 7 bases and J by 8 bases, with 9 bases of the junction left unmatched.

Many counts were recorded for this clonotype. V and J are TRBV7-3 and TRBJ1-5; the D gene is possibly TRBD1 (6 bases). This CDR3 spans 15 amino acids. Germline-derived CDR1 and CDR2 are SGHTA and FQGTGA. V was shortened by 4 bases and J by 5 bases, with 15 bases between the two germline ends. The CDR3 DNA reads TGTGCCAGCAGCTCAAAGGGGGACGGTGATCAGCCCCAGCATTTT. It specifies CASSSKGDGDQPQHF.

This clonotype was detected many times. This chain uses TRBV27 with TRBJ1-1, with D maybe TRBD1 (5 bases). Trimming removed 4 bases from V and 2 bases from J, with 8 bases in between. The CDR3 is made up of 13 amino acids. Germline V gene data show CDR1 as MNHEY and CDR2 as SMNVEV (reference sequence). The DNA for the CDR3 is TGTGCCAGCAGTTCTTGGGGCAACACTGAAGCTTTCTTT. Amino acids: CASSSWGNTEAFF.